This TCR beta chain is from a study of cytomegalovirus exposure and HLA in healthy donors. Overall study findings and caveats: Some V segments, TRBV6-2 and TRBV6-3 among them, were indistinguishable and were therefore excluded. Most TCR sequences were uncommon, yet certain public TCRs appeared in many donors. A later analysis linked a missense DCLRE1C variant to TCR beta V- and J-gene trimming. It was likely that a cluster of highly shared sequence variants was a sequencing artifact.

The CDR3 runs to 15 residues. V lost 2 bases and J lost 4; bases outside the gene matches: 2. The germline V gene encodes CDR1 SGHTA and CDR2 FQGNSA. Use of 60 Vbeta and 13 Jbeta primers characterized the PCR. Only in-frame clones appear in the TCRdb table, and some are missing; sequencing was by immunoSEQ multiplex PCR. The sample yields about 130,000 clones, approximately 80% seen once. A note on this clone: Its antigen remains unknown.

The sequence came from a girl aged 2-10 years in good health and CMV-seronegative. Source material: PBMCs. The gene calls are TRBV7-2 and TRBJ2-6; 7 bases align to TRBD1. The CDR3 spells CASSLTGDGANVLTF. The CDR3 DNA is TGTGCCAGCAGCTTAACAGGGGACGGGGCCAACGTCCTGACTTTC.